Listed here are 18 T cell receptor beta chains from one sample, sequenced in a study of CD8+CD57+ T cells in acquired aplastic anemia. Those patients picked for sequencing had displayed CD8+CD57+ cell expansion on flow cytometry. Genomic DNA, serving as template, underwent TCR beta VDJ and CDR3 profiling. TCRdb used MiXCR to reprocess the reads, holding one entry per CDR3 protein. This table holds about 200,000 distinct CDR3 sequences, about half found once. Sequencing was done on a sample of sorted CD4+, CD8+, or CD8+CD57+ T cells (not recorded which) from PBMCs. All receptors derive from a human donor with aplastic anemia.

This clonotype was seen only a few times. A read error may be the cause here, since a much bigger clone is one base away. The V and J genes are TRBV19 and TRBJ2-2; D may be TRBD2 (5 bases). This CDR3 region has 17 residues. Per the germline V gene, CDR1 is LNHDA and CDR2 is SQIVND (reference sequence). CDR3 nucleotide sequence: TGTGCCAGTAGCCTTCCCGTTGGCAGGCCGAGGACCGGGGAGCTGTCTTTT. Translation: CASSLPVGRPRTGELSF.

The CDR3 DNA sequence: TGCGCCAGCAGCCAAGAAGGGACAGGGTTGGGCAATCAGCCCCAGCATTTT. Amino acids: CASSQEGTGLGNQPQHF. This chain connects TRBV4-1 to TRBJ1-5; 9 bases align to TRBD1. Trimming cost V 0 bases and J 2 bases; bases outside gene matches: 5. This CDR3 is 17 amino acids long. CDR1 and CDR2 (germline): MGHRA, YSYEKL.

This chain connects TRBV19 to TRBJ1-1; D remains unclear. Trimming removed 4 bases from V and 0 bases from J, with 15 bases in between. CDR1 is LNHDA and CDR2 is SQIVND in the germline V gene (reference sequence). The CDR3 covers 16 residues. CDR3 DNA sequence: TGTGCCAGTAGTAGGGAGAGCTCCTACATGAACACTGAAGCTTTCTTT. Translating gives CASSRESSYMNTEAFF.

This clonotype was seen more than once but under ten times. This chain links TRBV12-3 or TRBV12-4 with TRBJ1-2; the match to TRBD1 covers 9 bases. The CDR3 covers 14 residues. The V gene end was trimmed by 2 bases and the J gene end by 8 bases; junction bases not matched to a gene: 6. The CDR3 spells CASSLTQGASGYTF. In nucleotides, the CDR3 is TGTGCCAGCAGTTTAACACAGGGGGCTAGCGGCTACACCTTC.

CDR3 region: CASSLRQGIPPLHF. CDR3 in DNA: TGTGCCAGCAGTTTAAGACAGGGCATACCACCCCTCCACTTT. J is TRBJ1-6 and V is TRBV12-3 or TRBV12-4; 7 bases are shared with TRBD1. The CDR3 loop spans 14 amino acids. V lost 2 bases to trimming and J lost 11 bases; unmatched junction nucleotides: 6.

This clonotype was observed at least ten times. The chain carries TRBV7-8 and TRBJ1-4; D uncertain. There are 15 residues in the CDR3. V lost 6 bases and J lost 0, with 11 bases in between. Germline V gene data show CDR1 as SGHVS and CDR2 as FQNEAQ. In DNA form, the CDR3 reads TGTGCCAGCAGGGAGACCGTTGCAACTAATGAAAAACTGTTTTTT. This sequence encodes CASRETVATNEKLFF.

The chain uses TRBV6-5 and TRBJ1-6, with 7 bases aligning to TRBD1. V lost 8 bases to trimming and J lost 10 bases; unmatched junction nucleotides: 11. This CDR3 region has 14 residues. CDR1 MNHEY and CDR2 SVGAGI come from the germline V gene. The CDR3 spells CASGIDRVGSPLHF. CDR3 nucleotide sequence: TGTGCCAGCGGTATAGACAGGGTAGGATCACCCCTCCACTTT.

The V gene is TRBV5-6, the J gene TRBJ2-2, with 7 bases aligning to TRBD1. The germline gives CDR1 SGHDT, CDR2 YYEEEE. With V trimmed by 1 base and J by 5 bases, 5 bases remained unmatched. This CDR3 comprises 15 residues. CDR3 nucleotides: TGTGCCAGCAGCTTGTCCCAGGGGGTAACCGGGGAGCTGTTTTTT. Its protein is CASSLSQGVTGELFF.

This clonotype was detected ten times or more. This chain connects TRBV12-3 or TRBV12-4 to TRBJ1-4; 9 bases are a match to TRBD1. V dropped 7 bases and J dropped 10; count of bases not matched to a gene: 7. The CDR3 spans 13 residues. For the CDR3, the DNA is TGTGCCAGCACTCCTCGACAGGGGGGAAAACTGTTTTTT. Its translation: CASTPRQGGKLFF.

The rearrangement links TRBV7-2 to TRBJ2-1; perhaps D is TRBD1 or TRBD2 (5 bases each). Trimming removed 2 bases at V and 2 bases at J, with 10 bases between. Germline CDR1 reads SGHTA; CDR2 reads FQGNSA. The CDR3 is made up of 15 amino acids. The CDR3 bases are TGTGCCAGCAGCTTATCGGGGCAGCCCTACAATGAGCAGTTCTTC. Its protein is CASSLSGQPYNEQFF.

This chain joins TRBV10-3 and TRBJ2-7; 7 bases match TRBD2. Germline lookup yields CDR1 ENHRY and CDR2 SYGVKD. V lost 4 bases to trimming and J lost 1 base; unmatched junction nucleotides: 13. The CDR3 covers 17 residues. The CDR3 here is CAISASRGVSLSYEQYF. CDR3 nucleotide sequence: TGTGCCATCAGTGCAAGTCGGGGGGTGAGCTTATCCTACGAGCAGTACTTC.

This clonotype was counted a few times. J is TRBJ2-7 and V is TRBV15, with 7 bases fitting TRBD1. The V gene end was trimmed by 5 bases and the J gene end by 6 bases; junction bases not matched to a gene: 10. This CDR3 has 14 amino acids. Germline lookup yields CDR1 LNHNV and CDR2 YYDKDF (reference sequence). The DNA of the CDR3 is TGTGCCACCAGCGCAGACAGGGTCCTCGCCGAGCAGTACTTC. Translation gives CATSADRVLAEQYF.

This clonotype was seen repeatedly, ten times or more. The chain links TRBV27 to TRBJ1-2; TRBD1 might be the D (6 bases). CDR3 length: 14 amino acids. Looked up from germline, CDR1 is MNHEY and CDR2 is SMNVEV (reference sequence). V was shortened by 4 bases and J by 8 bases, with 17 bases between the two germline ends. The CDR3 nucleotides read TGTGCCAGCAGTTCGGGCCGGGACATATTGGGCTACACCTTC. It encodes CASSSGRDILGYTF.

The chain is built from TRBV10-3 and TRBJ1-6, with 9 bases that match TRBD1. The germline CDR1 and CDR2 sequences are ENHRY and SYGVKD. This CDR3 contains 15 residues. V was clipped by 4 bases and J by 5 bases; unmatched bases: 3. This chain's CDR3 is CAISVRQGDNSPLHF. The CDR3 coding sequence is TGTGCCATCAGTGTAAGACAGGGGGATAATTCACCCCTCCACTTT.

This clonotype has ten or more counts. CDR3 amino acids: CASSTTPGQGTTGELFF. CDR3 nucleotide sequence: TGTGCCAGTAGTACCACTCCGGGACAGGGGACAACCGGGGAGCTGTTTTTT. The chain combines TRBV19 with TRBJ2-2; 10 bases are a match to TRBD1. The CDR3 consists of 17 residues. Per germline, CDR1 LNHDA and CDR2 SQIVND (reference sequence). The J segment lost 5 bases and the V segment lost 4 bases, leaving 10 bases of the junction unmatched.

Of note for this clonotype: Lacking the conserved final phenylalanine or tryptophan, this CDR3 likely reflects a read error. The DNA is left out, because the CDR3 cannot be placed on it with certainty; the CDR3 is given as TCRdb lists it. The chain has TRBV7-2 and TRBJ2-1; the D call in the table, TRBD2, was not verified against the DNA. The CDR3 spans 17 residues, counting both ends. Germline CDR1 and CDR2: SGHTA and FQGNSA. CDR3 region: CASSSTSGGPSYNERFS.

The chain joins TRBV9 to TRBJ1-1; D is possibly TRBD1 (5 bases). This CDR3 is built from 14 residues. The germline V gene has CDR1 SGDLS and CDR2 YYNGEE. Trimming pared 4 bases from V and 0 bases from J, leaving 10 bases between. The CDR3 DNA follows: TGTGCCAGCAGCTTGCGGGGCATGAACACTGAAGCTTTCTTT. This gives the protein CASSLRGMNTEAFF.

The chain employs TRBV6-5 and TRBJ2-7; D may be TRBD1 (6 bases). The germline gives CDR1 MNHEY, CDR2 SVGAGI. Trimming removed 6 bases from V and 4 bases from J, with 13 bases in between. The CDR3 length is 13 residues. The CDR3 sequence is CASRGDIPYEQYF. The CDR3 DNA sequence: TGTGCCAGCAGAGGGGACATCCCTTACGAGCAGTACTTC.